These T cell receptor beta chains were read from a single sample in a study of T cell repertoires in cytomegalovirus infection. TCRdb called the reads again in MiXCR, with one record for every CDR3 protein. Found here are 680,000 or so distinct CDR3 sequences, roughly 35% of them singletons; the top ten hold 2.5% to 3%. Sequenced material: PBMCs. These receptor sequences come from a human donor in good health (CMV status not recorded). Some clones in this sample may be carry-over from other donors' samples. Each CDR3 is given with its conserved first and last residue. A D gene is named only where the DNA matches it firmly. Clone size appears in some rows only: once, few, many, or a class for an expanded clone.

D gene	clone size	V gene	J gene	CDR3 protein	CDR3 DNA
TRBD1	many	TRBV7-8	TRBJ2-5	CASSLGLQGTETQYF	TGTGCCAGCAGCTTAGGGCTACAGGGGACGGAGACCCAGTACTTC
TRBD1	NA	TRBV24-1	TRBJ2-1	CATSKGQGANREQFF	TGTGCCACCAGTAAAGGACAGGGGGCGAATCGGGAGCAGTTCTTC
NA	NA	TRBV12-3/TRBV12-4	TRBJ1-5	CASNLGGIHSNQPQHF	TGTGCCAGCAACCTGGGGGGCATACATAGCAATCAGCCCCAGCATTTT
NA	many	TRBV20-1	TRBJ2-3	CSSPRGWGDTQYF	TGCAGCTCGCCCCGGGGGTGGGGAGATACGCAGTATTTT
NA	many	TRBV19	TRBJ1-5	CASSIPPWGSNQPQHF	TGTGCCAGTAGTATCCCTCCATGGGGTAGCAATCAGCCCCAGCATTTT
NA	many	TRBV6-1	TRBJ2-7	CASNRAYEQYF	TGTGCCAGCAATCGGGCATACGAGCAGTACTTC
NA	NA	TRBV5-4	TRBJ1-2	CASSVEFGYGYTF	TGTGCCAGCTCGGTAGAGTTCGGCTATGGCTACACCTTC
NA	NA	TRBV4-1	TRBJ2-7	CASSQVVPYEQHF	TGCGCCAGCAGCCAAGTCGTCCCCTACGAGCAGCACTTC
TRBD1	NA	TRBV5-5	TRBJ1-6	CASSSQGALNSPLHF	TGTGCCAGCAGTTCACAGGGGGCTCTCAATTCACCCCTCCACTTT
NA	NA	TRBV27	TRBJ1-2	CASGYRENYGYTF	TGTGCCAGCGGCTACAGGGAGAACTATGGCTACACCTTC